A single sample gave rise to the 10 T cell receptor beta chains below, sequenced in a study of blood T cell repertoires in COVID-19. Sequencing used immunoSEQ multiplex PCR; TCRdb keeps in-frame clones, though not all of them. The profile covers about 100,000 clones, with around 83% appearing a single time and 2.1% taken by the ten largest. Sequenced sample: peripheral blood. The receptors were sampled from a human donor in a cohort sampled during active COVID-19.

In the case of this clone: Other nucleotide sequences in the sample specify the same CDR3. The chain recombines TRBV7-2 with TRBJ1-1, with D hard to call. This CDR3 region has 14 residues. V lost 1 base, J lost 1 base, and 7 bases lay in between. Germline values: CDR1 SGHTA, CDR2 FQGNSA. The CDR3 loop reads CASSLVGGNTEAFF. CDR3 DNA: TGTGCCAGCAGCTTAGTAGGAGGGAACACTGAAGCTTTCTTT.

The CDR3 loop reads CASSPNMGGGNEQFF. CDR3 bases: TGTGCCAGCAGCCCAAACATGGGGGGGGGCAATGAGCAGTTCTTC. The J gene is TRBJ2-1, the V gene TRBV11-2; 7 bases line up with TRBD2. CDR3 size: 15 residues. V dropped 5 bases and J dropped 6; count of bases not matched to a gene: 10. CDR1 is SGHAT, CDR2 FQNNGV, per germline. Using reference TRBV11-2 and TRBJ2-1 for the parts outside the CDR3, the full variable domain is EAGVAQSPRYKIIEKRQSVAFWCNPISGHATLYWYQQILGQGPKLLIQFQNNGVVDDSQLPKDRFSAERLKGVDSTLKIQPAKLEDSAVYLCASSPNMGGGNEQFFGPGTRLTVL.

The V gene is TRBV7-9, the J gene TRBJ2-7; 7 bases are a match to TRBD1. V lost 8 bases, J lost 1 base, and 8 bases stayed unmatched. CDR3 length: 14 residues. Germline-derived CDR1 and CDR2 are SEHNR and FQNEAQ (reference sequence). Written as DNA, the CDR3 is TGTGCCAGCCAAGGGGGCGCCGGATCCTACGAGCAGTACTTC. Its protein product is CASQGGAGSYEQYF.

V gene TRBV7-3 combines with J gene TRBJ2-1; 9 bases map to TRBD2. This CDR3 spans 16 amino acids. V shed 0 bases and J 3 bases; nucleotides not matched to a gene: 3. Germline lookup yields CDR1 SGHTA and CDR2 FQGTGA. As DNA, the CDR3 is TGTGCCAGCAGCTTAACGGCGGGAGGGAACTACAATGAGCAGTTCTTC. Protein product: CASSLTAGGNYNEQFF.

This clone was observed a handful of times. This chain connects TRBV11-2 to TRBJ1-1, with 7 nucleotides matching TRBD1. Germline V gene data show CDR1 as SGHAT and CDR2 as FQNNGV. CDR3 length: 14 residues. With 4 bases clipped from V and 5 bases from J, the junction kept 7 bases outside the gene matches. DNA of the CDR3: TGTGCCAGCAGCTCTTTACAGGGGAGGACTGAAGCTTTCTTT. It codes for CASSSLQGRTEAFF.

The CDR3: CASSSRGQTNTEAFF. The CDR3 bases are TGTGCCAGCAGCTCCCGCGGACAGACGAACACTGAAGCTTTCTTT. The chain couples TRBV5-5 to TRBJ1-1, with D maybe TRBD1 (6 bases). The CDR3 loop spans 15 amino acids. The V end was cut by 3 bases, the J end by 1 base, with 13 bases between. Germline values: CDR1 SGHKS, CDR2 YYEKEE (reference sequence).

This clone was counted a few times. The chain links TRBV19 to TRBJ1-5, with D possibly being TRBD1 (6 bases). Germline CDR1 reads LNHDA; CDR2 reads SQIVND (reference sequence). The CDR3 loop spans 12 amino acids. The ends were cut back, 9 bases at V and 7 bases at J, with 13 bases in the middle. For the CDR3, the DNA is TGTGCCAGCGGACAGTTAACCCAGCCCCAGCATTTT. This encodes CASGQLTQPQHF.

In DNA, the CDR3 is TGCAGTGCTAGGGGGGCAGGGCCCCAGCATTTT. The encoded protein is CSARGAGPQHF. The J gene is TRBJ1-5, the V gene TRBV20-1, with D tentatively TRBD1 (6 bases). The CDR3 covers 11 residues. Trimming left V 3 bases short and J 9 bases short, with 9 bases between. Germline V gene lookup returns CDR1 DFQATT and CDR2 SNEGSKA (reference sequence).

This rearrangement joins TRBV5-4 to TRBJ1-1; tentatively, D is TRBD1 (6 bases). The CDR3 is 15 residues long. Germline CDR1 reads SGHNT; CDR2 reads YYREEE (reference sequence). The V end lost 3 bases, the J end lost 0 bases, and 12 bases lay between the germline ends. CDR3 loop: CASSSTGQMNTEAFF. CDR3 bases: TGTGCCAGCAGCTCGACCGGACAGATGAACACTGAAGCTTTCTTT. The whole variable domain, remainder taken from reference TRBV5-4 and TRBJ1-1, is ETGVTQSPTHLIKTRGQQVTLRCSSQSGHNTVSWYQQALGQGPQFIFQYYREEENGRGNFPPRFSGLQFPNYSSELNVNALELDDSALYLCASSSTGQMNTEAFFGQGTRLTVV.

V usage is TRBV19 and J usage is TRBJ2-5, with a possible D match to TRBD2 (6 bases). V was clipped by 3 bases and J by 5 bases, with 13 bases between them. CDR3 length equals 14 residues. CDR1 is LNHDA, CDR2 SQIVND, per germline (reference sequence). CDR3: CASSINLATETQYF. CDR3 nucleotides: TGTGCCAGTAGTATCAACCTAGCGACGGAGACCCAGTACTTC.